Given below is one T cell receptor beta chain in context. The CDR3 length is 16 residues. Germline-derived CDR1 and CDR2 are ENHRY and SYGVKD. The sample comes from a study of T cells expressing NK-cell markers. Study at large: One of eight sequenced donors was HCMV-seronegative; the other seven were seropositive.

UMI-tagged 5'RACE template switching yielded the TCR beta cDNA. Following a re-call of the 5' RACE reads, TCRdb has one entry per CDR3 protein and lacks DNA. The sample has approximately 440,000 distinct CDR3 sequences. The chain combines TRBV10-3 with TRBJ2-3; there is no DNA to check the TCRdb D call of TRBD1. Sequencing was done on a sample of blood T cells: a sorted CD56 or NKG2C T cell subset, CD4+ or CD8+ T cells, or bulk PBMC T cells (not recorded which). This receptor was taken from a woman between 50 and 59 years old in good health. Here the CDR3 reads CAISIPQGEGTDTQYF.